This record looks at one T cell receptor beta chain sequence and its context. This clone was found a few times. Its antigen target is currently unknown. Base qualities are not recorded, but no much larger clone differs from it by a single base. For deep sequencing of PBMC libraries, mostly 450 to 500 ng of input genomic DNA was used, and six replicates were run per sample. The immunoSEQ hsTCRbeta kit was used to prepare TCRbeta libraries, following the manufacturer's instructions. An Illumina NovaSeq 6000 S4 flow cell was used to sequence the final libraries, which had first been combined to 3 nM. The original pipeline was this. The immunoSEQ Analyzer handled quality control and preprocessing of the raw data. The analysis was restricted to productive rearrangements, with each unique CDR3 amino acid sequence defining a clonotype. Using the R package tcR, the researchers computed the Gini-Simpson index as their estimate of repertoire clonality. Gini indices were compared with Student's t test, and associations with tumor size change were assessed by Pearson correlation. TCRdb stores this immuneACCESS table with in-frame sequences only. Part of the clones is absent; in the studies checked, under half of the shortfall reflects unresolved V genes, and no reason is known for the rest. The D gene and trimming were derived from the DNA, and the V and J assignments and clone size from that table. The sample table records 15,000 or so clones; 60% to 70% of these occur just once. Together, the top ten hold approximately 2% of the sample.

The record originates from a study of neoadjuvant anti-PD-1 for oral cavity cancer listed by TCRdb under 2021. The study in broad terms: Before curative-intent surgical resection, most patients were given three to four biweekly doses of nivolumab at 3 mg/kg. A fourth nivolumab dose was given around day 43 to patients without progression, and definitive surgical resection was performed in those patients on days 50-56. Under RECIST 1.1, a patient counted as a responder if showing complete response, partial response or stable disease, and as a non-responder if showing progression. A roughly 33% response rate was observed in the parent correlative cohort, in which around 12 patients were included.

Findings and caveats that apply to the study as a whole: A higher pretreatment blood Treg/Th17 ratio correlated with both higher pretreatment blood TCRbeta clonality and lower post-treatment tumor TCRbeta clonality. Only three patients per response group were included in the TCR analyses, and the authors called for validation in larger cohorts. Within PBMCs, T cell clonality (Gini index) was significantly higher in non-responders than responders after neoadjuvant nivolumab.

Spanning cysteine to phenylalanine, the CDR3 consists of 15 amino acids. The read is trimmed to its CDR3 DNA, 45 bases read in frame from base 1. Per the germline V gene, KGHSH is the CDR1 and LQKENI is the CDR2. Relative to germline, V is missing 6 bases and J is missing 6 bases, with 10 bases of the junction outside any gene match. Reading the label with the study, this specimen's time point is: before neoadjuvant nivolumab. Patients were newly diagnosed with stage II-IVA oral cavity squamous cell carcinoma and had received no prior systemic or radiation treatment. Everyone in the cohort had locally advanced, HPV-negative oral cavity squamous cell carcinoma. Peripheral blood mononuclear cells were analyzed directly and were not maintained or expanded in culture. The samples were drawn from a longitudinal correlative study tied to a single-arm phase II trial testing neoadjuvant nivolumab in oral cavity squamous cell carcinoma. Genomic DNA-based TCRbeta sequencing was performed on subject-matched pre- and post-treatment PBMCs and tumors from three responders and three non-responders. Peripheral blood mononuclear cells were collected before nivolumab treatment and again after treatment, at the time of surgery. Genomic DNA was isolated from PBMCs using the Maxwell RSC DNA from Cells kit.

The source of this sequence is a person aged 35-79 years with oral cavity squamous cell carcinoma. The sequence links TRBV18 to TRBJ2-1, and TRBD1 matches 8 of the central bases. Sequences were derived from PBMCs, sampled before nivolumab (anti-PD-1) treatment. DNA sequence: TGTGCCAGCTCGCTCAGACAGGGGTCCCGCAATGAGCAGTTCTTC. Protein translation: CASSLRQGSRNEQFF.